This paragraph reports one TCR beta chain. Antigen specificity is unknown. The data derive from a study of cytomegalovirus exposure and HLA in healthy donors. Study conclusions and caveats: Previously analyzed data showed that most TCR beta V segments were productive at a frequency of about 87% or about 30%. With further analysis later on, most CMV-associated TCR beta chains appeared HLA-restricted. As a later analysis revealed, the rate of TCR association differed by HLA locus, with DRB1 most and HLA-C fewest.

CDR1 SGHTA and CDR2 FQGNSA come from the germline V gene. The CDR3 contains 13 residues. V lost 5 bases and J lost 3, with 10 bases in between. The PCR had 60 Vbeta and 13 Jbeta primers. The method was immunoSEQ multiplex PCR; TCRdb's version includes in-frame clones alone and lacks a portion of them. The profile shows around 67,000 clones, around 78% of them singletons. The specimen was PBMCs. The rearrangement uses TRBV7-2 and TRBJ1-2, with a tentative D call TRBD1 (6 bases). This TCR derives from a man younger than 30 in good health and CMV-seropositive. CDR3 coding DNA: TGTGCCAGCAGCGCCACAGGGTACTATGGCTACACCTTC. It is translated as CASSATGYYGYTF. Full variable domain (outside the CDR3, taken from reference TRBV7-2 and TRBJ1-2): GAGVSQSPSNKVTEKGKDVELRCDPISGHTALYWYRQSLGQGLEFLIYFQGNSAPDKSGLPSDRFSAERTGGSVSTLTIQRTQQEDSAVYLCASSATGYYGYTFGSGTRLTVV.